The rows below give T cell receptor beta chains drawn from one sample of a study of OX40 agonist ivuxolimab in advanced cancers. This table comes from immunoSEQ multiplex PCR, and its TCRdb copy is limited to in-frame clones, with some not included. Of around 94,000 clones in the sample, 92% were seen once. The starting material was CD4+ or CD8+ T cells sorted from blood, obtained in a trial of the OX40 agonist ivuxolimab. The receptors here all came from an adult with an advanced solid tumor such as melanoma, head and neck, liver or kidney cancer. Each CDR3 is given with its conserved first and last residue.

CASSLGGQTRYTF	TRBV5-4
CASSEALPGRGDTDTQYF	TRBV2
CAWSLGDRVDEQFF	TRBV30
CASSLLPGLVFSGELFF	TRBV11-2
CASSQDRTGGLDEKLFF	TRBV4-3
CASSVDAGSYNEQFF	TRBV9
CASSRLGLAGYEQYF	TRBV11-2
CASSPWGTGTDYEQYF	TRBV5-1
CASSPLSGGARDTQYF	TRBV11-2
CASSYSGASYEQYF	TRBV6-5
CASTPPGNTEAFF	TRBV5-1
CASSRDLGNEQFF	TRBV5-6